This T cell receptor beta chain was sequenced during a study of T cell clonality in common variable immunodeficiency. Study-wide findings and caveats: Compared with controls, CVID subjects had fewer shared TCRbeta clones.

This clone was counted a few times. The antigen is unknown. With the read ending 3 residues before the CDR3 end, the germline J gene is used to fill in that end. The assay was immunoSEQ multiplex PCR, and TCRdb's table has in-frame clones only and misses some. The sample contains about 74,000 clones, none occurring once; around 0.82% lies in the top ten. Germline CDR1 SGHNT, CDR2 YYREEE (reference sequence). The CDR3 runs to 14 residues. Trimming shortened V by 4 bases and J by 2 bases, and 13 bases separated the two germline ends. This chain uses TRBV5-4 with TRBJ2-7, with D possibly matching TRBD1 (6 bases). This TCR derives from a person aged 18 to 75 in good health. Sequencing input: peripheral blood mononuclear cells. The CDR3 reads CASSLGTYTYEQYF. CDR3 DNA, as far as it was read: TGTGCCAGCAGCCTCGGGACATATACCTACGAG.